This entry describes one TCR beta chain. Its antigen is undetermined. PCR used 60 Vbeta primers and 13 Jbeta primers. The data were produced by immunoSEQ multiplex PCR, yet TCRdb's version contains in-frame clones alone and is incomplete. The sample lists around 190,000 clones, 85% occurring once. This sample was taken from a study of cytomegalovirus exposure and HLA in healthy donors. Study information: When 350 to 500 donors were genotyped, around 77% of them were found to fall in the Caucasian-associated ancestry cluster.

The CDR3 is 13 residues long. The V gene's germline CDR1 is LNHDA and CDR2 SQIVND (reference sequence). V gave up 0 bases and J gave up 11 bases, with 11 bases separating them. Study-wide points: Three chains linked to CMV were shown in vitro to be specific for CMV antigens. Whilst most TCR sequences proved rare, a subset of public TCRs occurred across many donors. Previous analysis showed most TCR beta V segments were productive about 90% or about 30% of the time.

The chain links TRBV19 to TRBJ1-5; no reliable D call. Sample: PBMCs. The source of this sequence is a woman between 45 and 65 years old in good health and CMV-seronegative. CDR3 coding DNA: TGTGCCAGTAGTATAGAAGGCCGAGGAGCCCAGCATTTT. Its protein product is CASSIEGRGAQHF.